Listed below are T cell receptor beta chains from one sample, sequenced in a study of blood T cells in healthy people across ages. Using its own MiXCR run on the 5' RACE reads, TCRdb lists one record per CDR3 protein. This sample has about 780,000 distinct CDR3 sequences; about 26% occur once, and the top ten carry over 2.5%. The sample also formed part of further work on T cells of mothers and their children.

The specimen sequenced was blood. The receptors were gathered from a boy aged 10-17 years in good health. CDR3s include the opening cysteine and the closing phenylalanine or tryptophan. The D gene is left open where the match is weak. Clone size is shown for a subset of rows, as once, few, many or a class of expanded clone.

TRBV2,-,few,TRBJ2-7,TGTGCCAGCAGTGAAAGCCCGGGGTACGAGCAGTACTTC,CASSESPGYEQYF
TRBV5-1,-,-,TRBJ1-2,TGCGCCAGCAGCTTGGATGGTGCCCATGGCTACACCTTC,CASSLDGAHGYTF
TRBV9,-,-,TRBJ1-1,TGTGCCAGCAGCGTAGGTTTCCCGGAGAACACTGAAGCTTTCTTT,CASSVGFPENTEAFF
TRBV5-1,-,-,TRBJ1-2,TGCGCCAGCCAAGGGGGGGACTATGGCTACACCTTC,CASQGGDYGYTF
TRBV7-2,-,-,TRBJ2-2,TGTGCCAGCAGCTCCCAGGGGTGGGCAGCAACCGGGGAGCTGTTTTTT,CASSSQGWAATGELFF
TRBV18,TRBD1,few,TRBJ2-1,TGTGCCAGCTCCGTACAGGGGATCGATGAGCAGTTCTTC,CASSVQGIDEQFF
TRBV6-6,TRBD1,-,TRBJ1-1,TGTGCCAGCAGGACAGGGGTGGGCAACACTGAAGCTTTCTTT,CASRTGVGNTEAFF
TRBV6-5,-,-,TRBJ1-3,TGTGCCAGCAGTATGACGGTCTCTGGAAACACCATATATTTT,CASSMTVSGNTIYF
TRBV15,TRBD1,-,TRBJ2-2,TGTGCCACCAGCAGAGACGTTACAGGGGGCAATGGCGGGGAGCTGTTTTTT,CATSRDVTGGNGGELFF
TRBV6-6,-,few,TRBJ1-2,TGTGCCAGCGGGGAATACTATGGCTACACCTTC,CASGEYYGYTF
TRBV6-5,-,-,TRBJ2-6,TGTGCCAGCAGTTACCTCCGCCTAAAGAGCTCTGGGGCCAACGTCCTGACTTTC,CASSYLRLKSSGANVLTF
TRBV10-3,-,few,TRBJ2-6,TGTGCCATCAGTGCCTCACAGGGCTCTGGGGCCAACGTCCTGACTTTC,CAISASQGSGANVLTF
TRBV6-1,-,few,TRBJ1-4,TGTGCCAGCAGTCGACAGTCTTTGACGGGAAAACTGTTTTTT,CASSRQSLTGKLFF
TRBV7-2,-,few,TRBJ2-7,TGTGCCAGCAGCTCAGACCCCGGTCTCAGCTACGAGCAGTACTTC,CASSSDPGLSYEQYF
TRBV13,TRBD1,-,TRBJ1-2,TGTGCCAGCAGCGGCGACAGGGATGACTATGGCTACACCTTC,CASSGDRDDYGYTF
TRBV7-6,-,few,TRBJ1-5,TGTGCCAGCAGCACAGGCCCGGCGGGCAATCAGCCCCAGCATTTT,CASSTGPAGNQPQHF
TRBV7-9,-,-,TRBJ2-6,TGTGCCAGCAGCCCTACACCCATTCCCCGTACTTTC,CASSPTPIPRTF
TRBV6-4,TRBD1,few,TRBJ2-1,TGTGCCAGCAGTGAAACAGACAGGGGGGATGAGCAGTTCTTC,CASSETDRGDEQFF
TRBV12-3/TRBV12-4,-,few,TRBJ2-4,TGTGCCAGCAGTCCAGGGTTGGTTCTGTACTTC,CASSPGLVLYF
TRBV5-1,-,many,TRBJ2-5,TGCGCCAGCAACCTTTCCGTCCCAGGAGCCTCCTTGGAGACCCAGTACTTC,CASNLSVPGASLETQYF
TRBV7-9,-,-,TRBJ1-2,TGTGCCAGCAGCTTATCCGACAGGAATAACTATGGCTACACCTTC,CASSLSDRNNYGYTF
TRBV9,TRBD2,-,TRBJ2-1,TGTGCCAGCAGCGTAGGGGGAGGACTAGGGATCAATGAGCAGTTCTTC,CASSVGGGLGINEQFF
TRBV12-3/TRBV12-4,-,many,TRBJ1-6,TGTGCCAGCAGTTCGGGAGAGGTTGGTTCACCCCTCCACTTT,CASSSGEVGSPLHF
TRBV29-1,-,many,TRBJ2-1,TGCAGCGTTGAAATCCAGTACAATGAGCAGTTCTTC,CSVEIQYNEQFF
TRBV7-6,-,-,TRBJ2-3,TGTGCCAGCAGCTTAGGAGTCTCGGATACGCAGTATTTT,CASSLGVSDTQYF
TRBV12-5,-,-,TRBJ2-5,TGTGCTAGTGGTTTGGGTGGGGGGACCCAGTACTTC,CASGLGGGTQYF